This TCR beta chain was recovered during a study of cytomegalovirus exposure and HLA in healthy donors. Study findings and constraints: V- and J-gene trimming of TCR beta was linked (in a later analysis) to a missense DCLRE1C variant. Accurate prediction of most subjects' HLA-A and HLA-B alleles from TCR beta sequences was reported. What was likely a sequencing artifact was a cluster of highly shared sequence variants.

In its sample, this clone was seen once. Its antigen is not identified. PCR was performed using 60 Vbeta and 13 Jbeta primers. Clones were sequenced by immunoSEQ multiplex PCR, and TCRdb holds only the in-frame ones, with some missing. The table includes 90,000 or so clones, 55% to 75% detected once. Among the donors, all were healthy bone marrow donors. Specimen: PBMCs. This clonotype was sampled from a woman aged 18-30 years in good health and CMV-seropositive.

The CDR3 spells CASSPSGYEQYF. CDR3 coding DNA: TGTGCCAGCAGTCCGTCGGGATACGAGCAGTACTTC. The chain has TRBV2 and TRBJ2-7, with a weak D call TRBD2 (5 bases). V dropped 5 bases and J dropped 4 bases, with 9 bases sitting between them. From germline, CDR1 is SNHLY and CDR2 FYNNEI. There are 12 residues in the CDR3.